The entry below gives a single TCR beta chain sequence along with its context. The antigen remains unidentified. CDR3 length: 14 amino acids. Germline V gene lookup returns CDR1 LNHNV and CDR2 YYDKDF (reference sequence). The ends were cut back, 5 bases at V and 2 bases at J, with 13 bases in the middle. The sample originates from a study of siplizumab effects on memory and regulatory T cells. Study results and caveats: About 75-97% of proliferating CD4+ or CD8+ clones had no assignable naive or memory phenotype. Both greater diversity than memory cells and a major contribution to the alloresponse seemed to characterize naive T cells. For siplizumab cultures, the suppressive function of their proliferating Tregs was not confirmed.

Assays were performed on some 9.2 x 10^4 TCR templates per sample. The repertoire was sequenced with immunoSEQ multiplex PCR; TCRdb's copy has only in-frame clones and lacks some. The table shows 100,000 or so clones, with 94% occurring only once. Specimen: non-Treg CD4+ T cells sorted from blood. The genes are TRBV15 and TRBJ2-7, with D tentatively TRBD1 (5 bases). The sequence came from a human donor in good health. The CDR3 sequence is CATSDGAGPYEQYF. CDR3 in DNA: TGTGCCACCAGCGATGGGGCAGGGCCCTACGAGCAGTACTTC.